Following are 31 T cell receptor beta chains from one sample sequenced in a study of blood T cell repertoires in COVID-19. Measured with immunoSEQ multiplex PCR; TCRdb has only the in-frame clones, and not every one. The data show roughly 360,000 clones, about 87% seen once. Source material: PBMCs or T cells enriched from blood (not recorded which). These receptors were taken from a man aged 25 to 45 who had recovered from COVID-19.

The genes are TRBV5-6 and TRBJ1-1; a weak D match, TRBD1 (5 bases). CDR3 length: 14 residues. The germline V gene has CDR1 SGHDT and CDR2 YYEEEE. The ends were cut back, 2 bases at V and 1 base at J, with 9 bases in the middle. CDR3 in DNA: TGTGCCAGCAGCTTTCAGGGTTCGAACACTGAAGCTTTCTTT. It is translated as CASSFQGSNTEAFF.

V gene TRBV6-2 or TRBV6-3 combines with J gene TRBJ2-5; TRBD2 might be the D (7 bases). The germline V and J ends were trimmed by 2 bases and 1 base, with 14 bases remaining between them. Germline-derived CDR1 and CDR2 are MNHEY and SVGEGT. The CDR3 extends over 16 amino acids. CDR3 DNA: TGTGCCAGCAGTTACGGAACGGGGGGCTCCCAAGAGACCCAGTACTTC. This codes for CASSYGTGGSQETQYF.

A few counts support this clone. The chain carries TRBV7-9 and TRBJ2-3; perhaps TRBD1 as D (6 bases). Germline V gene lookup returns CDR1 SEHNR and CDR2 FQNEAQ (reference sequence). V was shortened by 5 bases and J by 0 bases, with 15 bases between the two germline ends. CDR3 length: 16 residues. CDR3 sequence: CASSLLGQPSTDTQYF. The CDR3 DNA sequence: TGTGCCAGCAGCCTTCTCGGACAGCCTAGCACAGATACGCAGTATTTT.

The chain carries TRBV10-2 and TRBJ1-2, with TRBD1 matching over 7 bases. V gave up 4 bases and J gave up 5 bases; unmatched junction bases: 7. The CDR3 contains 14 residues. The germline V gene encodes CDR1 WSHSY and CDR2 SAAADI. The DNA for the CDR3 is TGCGCCAGCAGTGGGGGGACAGAATCTTATGGCTACACCTTC. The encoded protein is CASSGGTESYGYTF.

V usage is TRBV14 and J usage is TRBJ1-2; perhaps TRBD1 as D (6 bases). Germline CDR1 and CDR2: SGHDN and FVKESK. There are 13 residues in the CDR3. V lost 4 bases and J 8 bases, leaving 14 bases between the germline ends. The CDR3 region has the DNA TGTGCCAGCAGCCGATCGACAGGTCCAGGCTACACCTTC. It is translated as CASSRSTGPGYTF.

The CDR3 coding sequence is TGTGCCAGCAGCCTCCAACAGGGTGGGGACACTGAAGCTTTCTTT. It is translated as CASSLQQGGDTEAFF. This chain joins TRBV13 and TRBJ1-1, with D perhaps TRBD1 (6 bases). The V gene lost 5 bases and the J gene lost 3 bases, with 16 bases spanning the gap. CDR3 length: 15 residues. Germline V gives CDR1 PRHDT, CDR2 FYEKMQ (reference sequence). Full variable domain (outside the CDR3, taken from reference TRBV13 and TRBJ1-1): AAGVIQSPRHLIKEKRETATLKCYPIPRHDTVYWYQQGPGQDPQFLISFYEKMQSDKGSIPDRFSAQQFSDYHSELNMSSLELGDSALYFCASSLQQGGDTEAFFGQGTRLTVV.

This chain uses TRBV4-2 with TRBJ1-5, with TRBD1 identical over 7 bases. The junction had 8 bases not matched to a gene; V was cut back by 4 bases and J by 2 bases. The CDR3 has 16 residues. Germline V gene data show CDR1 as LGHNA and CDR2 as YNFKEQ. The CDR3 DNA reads TGTGCCAGCAGCCCCCAGACAGGGCTGGGCAATCAGCCCCAGCATTTT. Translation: CASSPQTGLGNQPQHF.

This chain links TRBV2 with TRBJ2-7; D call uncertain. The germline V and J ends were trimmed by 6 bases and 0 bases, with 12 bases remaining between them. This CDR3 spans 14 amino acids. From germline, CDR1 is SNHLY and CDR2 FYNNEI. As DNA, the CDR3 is TGTGCCAGCAGCCTTACGGCAGGCTCCTACGAGCAGTACTTC. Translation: CASSLTAGSYEQYF.

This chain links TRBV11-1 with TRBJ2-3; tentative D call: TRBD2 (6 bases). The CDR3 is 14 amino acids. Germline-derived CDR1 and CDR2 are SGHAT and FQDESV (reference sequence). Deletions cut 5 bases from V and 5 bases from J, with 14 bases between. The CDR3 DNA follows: TGTGCCAGCAGCCTTGATAGCGGACGAGATACGCAGTATTTT. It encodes CASSLDSGRDTQYF.

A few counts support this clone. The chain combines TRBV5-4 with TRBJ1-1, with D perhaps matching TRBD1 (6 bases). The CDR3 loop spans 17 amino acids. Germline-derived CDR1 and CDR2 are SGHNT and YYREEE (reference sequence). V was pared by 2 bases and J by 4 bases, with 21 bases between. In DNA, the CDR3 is TGTGCCAGCAGCTTTTTCCGGTTCAGGGGCGGGAGCACTGAAGCTTTCTTT. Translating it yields CASSFFRFRGGSTEAFF.

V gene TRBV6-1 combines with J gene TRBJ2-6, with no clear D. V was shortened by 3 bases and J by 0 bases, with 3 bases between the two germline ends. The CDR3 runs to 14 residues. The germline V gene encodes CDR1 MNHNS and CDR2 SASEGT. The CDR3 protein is CASSDISGANVLTF. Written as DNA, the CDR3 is TGTGCCAGCAGTGACATCTCTGGGGCCAACGTCCTGACTTTC.

The CDR3 loop reads CASSPPGLAGGLSTDTQYF. In nucleotides, the CDR3 is TGTGCCAGCTCACCGCCGGGACTAGCGGGGGGTTTGAGCACAGATACGCAGTATTTT. V is TRBV18 and J is TRBJ2-3; 15 nucleotides agree with TRBD2. In germline, CDR1 is KGHSH, CDR2 LQKENI. Losses at the gene ends were 3 bases for V and 0 bases for J; bases not matched to a gene: 7. The CDR3 is 19 amino acids. Together with reference TRBV18 and TRBJ2-3, the CDR3 gives the full variable domain: NAGVMQNPRHLVRRRGQEARLRCSPMKGHSHVYWYRQLPEEGLKFMVYLQKENIIDESGMPKERFSAEFPKEGPSILRIQQVVRGDSAAYFCASSPPGLAGGLSTDTQYFGPGTRLTVL.

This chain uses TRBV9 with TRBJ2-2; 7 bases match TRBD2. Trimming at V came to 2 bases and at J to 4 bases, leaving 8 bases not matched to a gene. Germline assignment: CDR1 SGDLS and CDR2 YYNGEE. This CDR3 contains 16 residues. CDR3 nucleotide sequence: TGTGCCAGCAGCGTTGGGAGGGAAAGGGTCACCGGGGAGCTGTTTTTT. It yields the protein CASSVGRERVTGELFF.

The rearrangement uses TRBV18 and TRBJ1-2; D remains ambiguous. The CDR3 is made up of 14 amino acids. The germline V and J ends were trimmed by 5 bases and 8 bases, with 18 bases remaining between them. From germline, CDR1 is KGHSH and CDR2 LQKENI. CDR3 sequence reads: CASSSTHGVGGYTF. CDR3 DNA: TGTGCCAGCTCATCGACTCACGGGGTTGGGGGCTACACCTTC.

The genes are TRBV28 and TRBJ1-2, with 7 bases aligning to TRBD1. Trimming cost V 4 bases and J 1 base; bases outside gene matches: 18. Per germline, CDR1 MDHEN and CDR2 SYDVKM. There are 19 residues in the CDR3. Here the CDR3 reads CASSSIPRAGTEYNYGYTF. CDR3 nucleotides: TGTGCCAGCAGTTCCATCCCTCGGGCGGGGACAGAGTATAACTATGGCTACACCTTC.

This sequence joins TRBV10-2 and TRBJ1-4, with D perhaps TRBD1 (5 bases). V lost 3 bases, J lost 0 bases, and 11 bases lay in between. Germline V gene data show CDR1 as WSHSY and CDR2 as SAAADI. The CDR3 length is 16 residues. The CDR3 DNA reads TGCGCCAGCAGTGACCCGGGGGGGACAACTAATGAAAAACTGTTTTTT. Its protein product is CASSDPGGTTNEKLFF.

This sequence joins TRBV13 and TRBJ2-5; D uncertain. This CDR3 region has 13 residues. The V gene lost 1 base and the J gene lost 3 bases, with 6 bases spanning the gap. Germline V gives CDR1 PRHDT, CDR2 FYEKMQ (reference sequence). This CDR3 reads CASSLVAEETQYF. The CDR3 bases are TGTGCCAGCAGCTTAGTGGCGGAAGAGACCCAGTACTTC. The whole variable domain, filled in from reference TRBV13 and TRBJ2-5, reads AAGVIQSPRHLIKEKRETATLKCYPIPRHDTVYWYQQGPGQDPQFLISFYEKMQSDKGSIPDRFSAQQFSDYHSELNMSSLELGDSALYFCASSLVAEETQYFGPGTRLLVL.

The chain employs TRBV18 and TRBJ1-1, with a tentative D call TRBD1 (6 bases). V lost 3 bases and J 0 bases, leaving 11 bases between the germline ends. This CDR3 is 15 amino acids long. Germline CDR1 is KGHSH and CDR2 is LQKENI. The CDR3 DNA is TGTGCCAGCTCACCGCCCGGGACACTGAACACTGAAGCTTTCTTT. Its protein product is CASSPPGTLNTEAFF. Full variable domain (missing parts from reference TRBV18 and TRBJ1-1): NAGVMQNPRHLVRRRGQEARLRCSPMKGHSHVYWYRQLPEEGLKFMVYLQKENIIDESGMPKERFSAEFPKEGPSILRIQQVVRGDSAAYFCASSPPGTLNTEAFFGQGTRLTVV.

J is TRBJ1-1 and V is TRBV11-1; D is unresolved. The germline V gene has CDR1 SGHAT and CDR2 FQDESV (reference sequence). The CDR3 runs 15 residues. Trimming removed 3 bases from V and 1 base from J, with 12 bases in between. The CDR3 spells CASSFSVSGNTEAFF. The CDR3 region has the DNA TGTGCCAGCAGCTTTTCGGTGTCAGGGAACACTGAAGCTTTCTTT.

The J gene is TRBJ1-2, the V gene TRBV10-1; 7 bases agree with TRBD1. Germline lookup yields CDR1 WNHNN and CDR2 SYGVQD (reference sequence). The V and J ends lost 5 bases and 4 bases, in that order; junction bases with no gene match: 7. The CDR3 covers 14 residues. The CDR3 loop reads CASSTGTVPYGYTF. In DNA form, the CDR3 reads TGCGCCAGCAGTACAGGGACAGTTCCCTATGGCTACACCTTC.

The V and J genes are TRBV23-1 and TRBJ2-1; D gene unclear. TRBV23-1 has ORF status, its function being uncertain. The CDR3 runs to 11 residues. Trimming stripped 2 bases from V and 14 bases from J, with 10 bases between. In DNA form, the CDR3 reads TGCGCCAGCAGTCAACGACACCCGAAGTTCTTC. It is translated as CASSQRHPKFF.

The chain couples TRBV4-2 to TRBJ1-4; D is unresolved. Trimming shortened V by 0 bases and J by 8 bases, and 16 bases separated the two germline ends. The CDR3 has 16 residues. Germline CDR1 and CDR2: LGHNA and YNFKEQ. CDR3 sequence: CASSQDVGSGTEKLFF. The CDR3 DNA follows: TGTGCCAGCAGCCAAGACGTAGGGTCGGGAACCGAAAAACTGTTTTTT.

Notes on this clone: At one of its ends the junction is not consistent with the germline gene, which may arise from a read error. This CDR3 reads CASSYSTGGEQFF. Here the CDR3 DNA reads TGTGCCAGCAGCTACTCGACGGGAGGGGAGCAGTTCTTC. This chain joins TRBV6-2 or TRBV6-3 and TRBJ2-1, with 8 bases identical to TRBD2. The CDR3 consists of 13 residues. CDR1 and CDR2 from the germline V gene are MNHEY and SVGEGT.

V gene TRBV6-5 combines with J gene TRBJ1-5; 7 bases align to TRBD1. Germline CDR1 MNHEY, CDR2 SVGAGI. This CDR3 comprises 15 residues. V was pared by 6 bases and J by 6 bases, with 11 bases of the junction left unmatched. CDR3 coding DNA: TGTGCCAGCAGGGGGGAAGGGAGGACAGGTCAGCCCCAGCATTTT. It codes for CASRGEGRTGQPQHF.

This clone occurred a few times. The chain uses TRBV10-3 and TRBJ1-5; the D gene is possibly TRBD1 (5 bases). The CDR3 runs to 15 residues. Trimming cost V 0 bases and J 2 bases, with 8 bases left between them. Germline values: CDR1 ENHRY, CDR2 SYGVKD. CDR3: CAISESSRGNQPQHF. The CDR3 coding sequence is TGTGCCATCAGTGAGTCTTCCAGGGGCAATCAGCCCCAGCATTTT.

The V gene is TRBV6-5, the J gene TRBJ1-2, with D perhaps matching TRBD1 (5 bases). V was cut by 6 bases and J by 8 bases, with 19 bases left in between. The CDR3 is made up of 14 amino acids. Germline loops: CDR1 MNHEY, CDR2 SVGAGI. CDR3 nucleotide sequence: TGTGCCAGCAGCCTCGATCGTGGGGCTCGGGGCTACACCTTC. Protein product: CASSLDRGARGYTF.

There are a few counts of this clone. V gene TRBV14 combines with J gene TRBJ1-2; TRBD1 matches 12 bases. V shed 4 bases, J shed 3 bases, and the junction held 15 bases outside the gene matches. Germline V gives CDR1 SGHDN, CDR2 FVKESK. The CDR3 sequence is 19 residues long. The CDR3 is CASSPQRGGTGGVDYGYTF. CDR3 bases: TGTGCCAGCAGCCCCCAGAGAGGCGGGACAGGGGGCGTAGACTATGGCTACACCTTC.

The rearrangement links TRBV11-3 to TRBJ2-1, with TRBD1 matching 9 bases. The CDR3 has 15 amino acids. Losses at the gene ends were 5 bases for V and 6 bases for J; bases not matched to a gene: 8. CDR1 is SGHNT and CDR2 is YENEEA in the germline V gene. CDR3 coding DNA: TGTGCCAGCAGCCAAGGGTGGACAGGGGTCAATGAGCAGTTCTTC. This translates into CASSQGWTGVNEQFF.

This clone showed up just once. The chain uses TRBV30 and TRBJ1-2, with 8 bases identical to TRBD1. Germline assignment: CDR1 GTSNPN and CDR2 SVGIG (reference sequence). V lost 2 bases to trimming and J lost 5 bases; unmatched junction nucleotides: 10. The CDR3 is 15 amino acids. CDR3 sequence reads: CAWSFPDRVAYGYTF. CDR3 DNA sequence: TGTGCCTGGAGTTTCCCGGACAGGGTAGCTTATGGCTACACCTTC.

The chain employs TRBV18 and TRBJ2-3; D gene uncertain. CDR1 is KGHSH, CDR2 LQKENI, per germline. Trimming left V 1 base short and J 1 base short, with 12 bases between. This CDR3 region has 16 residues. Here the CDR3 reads CASSPREALGTDTQYF. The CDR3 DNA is TGTGCCAGCTCACCACGTGAGGCCTTGGGCACAGATACGCAGTATTTT.

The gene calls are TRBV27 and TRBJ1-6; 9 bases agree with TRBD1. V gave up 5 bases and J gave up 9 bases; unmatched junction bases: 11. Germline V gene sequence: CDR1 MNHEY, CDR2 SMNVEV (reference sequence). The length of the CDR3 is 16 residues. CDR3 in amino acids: CASSATSGTGTSPLHF. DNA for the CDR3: TGTGCCAGCAGTGCAACCTCCGGGACAGGGACTTCACCCCTCCACTTT.